This record covers a single TCR beta chain. This record comes from a study of technical replicates of blood from several donors. The germline V and J ends were trimmed by 0 bases and 3 bases, with 7 bases remaining between them. CDR1 and CDR2 (germline): SGHRS, YFSETQ. The CDR3 extends over 14 amino acids. Libraries were prepared by immunoSEQ multiplex PCR; TCRdb keeps only in-frame clonotypes and omits some of them. The table has roughly 93,000 clones, approximately 96% seen once; the top ten hold about 0.23%. This chain uses TRBV5-1 with TRBJ2-1; tentatively, D is TRBD2 (5 bases). Sequenced material: T cells isolated from PBMCs. The sequence was collected from a human donor in good health. The CDR3 DNA follows: TGCGCCAGCAGCTTGGATGCGGGCTACAATGAGCAGTTCTTC. It yields the protein CASSLDAGYNEQFF.